These T cell receptor beta chains were read from a single sample in a study of siplizumab effects on memory and regulatory T cells. Profiled with immunoSEQ multiplex PCR; TCRdb holds only in-frame clones, not every one. The sample consists of fewer than 120,000 clones, 92% of them appearing once. Sequences were obtained from CD4+ T cells sorted from blood. Receptor source: a human donor in good health. The CDR3 runs from the conserved cysteine through the conserved F or W. The D gene is left open where the match is weak. The size of a clone is reported for some rows only, either as once, few or many, or as a class for expanded clones.

v_gene	abundance	len	d_gene	j_gene	CDR3aa	CDR3nt
TRBV30	.	13	.	TRBJ1-3	CAWKPAGGNTIYF	TGTGCCTGGAAGCCGGCAGGGGGAAACACCATATATTTT
TRBV11-2	.	13	.	TRBJ2-5	CASSLNRQETQYF	TGTGCCAGCAGCCTAAACCGCCAAGAGACCCAGTACTTC
TRBV5-1	.	15	.	TRBJ1-3	CASSLASPSGNTIYF	TGCGCCAGCAGCTTGGCGAGCCCCTCTGGAAACACCATATATTTT
TRBV6-1	.	17	TRBD2	TRBJ2-7	CASSESWLAGRAYEQYF	TGTGCCAGCAGTGAATCCTGGCTAGCGGGTCGAGCCTACGAGCAGTACTTC
TRBV19	.	12	.	TRBJ1-4	CASSANNEKLFF	TGTGCCAGTAGTGCCAACAATGAAAAACTGTTTTTT
TRBV5-1	.	15	TRBD1	TRBJ1-1	CASSGSQGAHTEAFF	TGCGCCAGCAGCGGATCACAGGGGGCCCACACTGAAGCTTTCTTT
TRBV6-5	.	16	.	TRBJ2-3	CASSYAGQITTDTQYF	TGTGCCAGCAGTTACGCCGGACAGATAACCACAGATACGCAGTATTTT
TRBV10-1	once	18	.	TRBJ1-5	CASIPVPGRRYSNQPQHF	TGCGCCAGCATCCCCGTACCGGGCAGGAGATATAGCAATCAGCCCCAGCATTTT
TRBV7-6	.	16	.	TRBJ2-2	CASSFLSGAETGELFF	TGTGCCAGCAGCTTCCTTTCGGGGGCTGAAACCGGGGAGCTGTTTTTT
TRBV2	.	15	TRBD2	TRBJ2-1	CASRTSAGVFNEQFF	TGTGCCAGCAGGACCTCAGCGGGGGTCTTCAATGAGCAGTTCTTC
TRBV6-5	.	15	TRBD1	TRBJ1-1	CASSPVGRGSTEAFF	TGTGCCAGCAGCCCTGTAGGCAGGGGGAGCACTGAAGCTTTCTTT
TRBV7-2	once	15	.	TRBJ2-5	CASSSGQPGGETQYF	TGTGCCAGCAGCTCCGGCCAGCCGGGCGGAGAGACCCAGTACTTC
TRBV28	.	18	.	TRBJ1-1	CASSPQSPGIVGYTEAFF	TGTGCCAGCAGTCCCCAATCTCCAGGGATTGTGGGGTACACTGAAGCTTTCTTT
TRBV29-1	once	12	.	TRBJ1-2	CSGLEEVRGYTF	TGCAGCGGCCTTGAGGAAGTTAGGGGCTACACCTTC
TRBV30	.	16	TRBD1	TRBJ1-1	CAWSSIGGWSNTEAFF	TGTGCCTGGAGTTCCATAGGGGGCTGGTCGAACACTGAAGCTTTCTTT
TRBV6-4	.	15	TRBD1	TRBJ1-1	CASSDPGQGIAEAFF	TGTGCCAGCAGTGACCCGGGACAGGGAATCGCTGAAGCTTTCTTT
TRBV6-1	few	12	TRBD1	TRBJ1-5	CASRTGFQPQHF	TGTGCCAGCAGGACAGGGTTCCAGCCCCAGCATTTT
TRBV9	.	14	.	TRBJ1-6	CASSVEGSHSPLHF	TGTGCCAGCAGCGTAGAGGGCAGCCATTCACCCCTCCACTTT
TRBV6-1	.	12	.	TRBJ2-4	CASRLEQNIQYF	TGTGCCAGCAGACTGGAGCAAAACATTCAGTACTTC
TRBV2	.	13	.	TRBJ1-6	CASSEQAWSPLHF	TGTGCCAGCAGTGAGCAAGCCTGGTCACCCCTCCACTTT
TRBV5-1	.	16	TRBD2	TRBJ2-5	CASSFGGREGEETQYF	TGCGCCAGCAGCTTTGGCGGGCGGGAGGGGGAAGAGACCCAGTACTTC
TRBV5-1	.	14	.	TRBJ1-6	CASSLTGGGSPLHF	TGCGCCAGCAGCTTAACAGGAGGAGGTTCACCCCTCCACTTT
TRBV19	few	13	.	TRBJ1-5	CASTSQINQPQHF	TGTGCCAGTACCAGTCAGATTAATCAGCCCCAGCATTTT
TRBV2	.	15	.	TRBJ2-5	CASSDFGGKEETQYF	TGTGCCAGCAGTGATTTTGGCGGAAAAGAAGAGACCCAGTACTTC
TRBV25-1	.	14	.	TRBJ2-2	CASSLGENTGELFF	TGTGCCAGCAGTCTGGGGGAGAACACCGGGGAGCTGTTTTTT
TRBV30	.	14	TRBD2	TRBJ2-1	CAWSLGTINNEQFF	TGTGCCTGGAGTTTAGGGACTATCAACAATGAGCAGTTCTTC
TRBV5-1	once	13	.	TRBJ2-5	CASSLGGPETQYF	TGCGCCAGCAGCTTGGGGGGACCCGAGACCCAGTACTTC
TRBV6-5	.	15	.	TRBJ1-6	CASSFRRVKNSPLHF	TGTGCCAGCAGTTTTCGACGGGTAAAAAATTCACCCCTCCACTTT